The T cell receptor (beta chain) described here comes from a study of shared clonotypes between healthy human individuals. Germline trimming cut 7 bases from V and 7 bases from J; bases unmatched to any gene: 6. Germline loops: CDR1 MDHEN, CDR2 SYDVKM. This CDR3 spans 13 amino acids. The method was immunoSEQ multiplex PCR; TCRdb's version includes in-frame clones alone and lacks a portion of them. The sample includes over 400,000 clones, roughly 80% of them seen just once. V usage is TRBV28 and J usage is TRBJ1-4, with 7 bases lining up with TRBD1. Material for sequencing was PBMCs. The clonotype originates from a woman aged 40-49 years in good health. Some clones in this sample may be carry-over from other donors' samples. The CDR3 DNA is TGTGCCAGCATTCCGCGGACAGGTGAAAAACTGTTTTTT. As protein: CASIPRTGEKLFF.